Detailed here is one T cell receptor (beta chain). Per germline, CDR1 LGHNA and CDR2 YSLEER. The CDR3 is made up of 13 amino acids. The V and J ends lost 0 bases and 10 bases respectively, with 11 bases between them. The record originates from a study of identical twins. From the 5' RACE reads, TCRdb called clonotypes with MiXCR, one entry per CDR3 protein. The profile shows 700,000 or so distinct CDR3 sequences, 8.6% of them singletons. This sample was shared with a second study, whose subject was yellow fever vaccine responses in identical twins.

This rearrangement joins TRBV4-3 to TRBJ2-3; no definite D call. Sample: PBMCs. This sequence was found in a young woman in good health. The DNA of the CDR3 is TGCGCCAGCAGCCAAGATCGATGGACCCCGCAGTATTTT. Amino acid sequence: CASSQDRWTPQYF.